The present T cell receptor beta chain was sequenced within a study of blood T cell repertoires in COVID-19. About the study: Acute and convalescent COVID-19 specimens originated in the United States, Italy and Spain.

With 0 bases removed from V and 8 bases from J, the gap between germline ends came to 17 bases. The CDR3 runs to 15 residues. Germline loops: CDR1 GTSNPN, CDR2 SVGIG (reference sequence). Profiled with immunoSEQ multiplex PCR; TCRdb holds only in-frame clones, not every one. The sample consists of some 350,000 clones, around 87% of them appearing once. The source material was peripheral blood. The receptor was derived from a woman aged 45-59 years with COVID-19, enrolled during active disease. The V and J genes are TRBV30 and TRBJ2-1, with D perhaps matching TRBD1 (5 bases). CDR3 protein: CAWSVHLGDGDEQFF. The CDR3 region has the DNA TGTGCCTGGAGTGTACATTTAGGGGATGGCGATGAGCAGTTCTTC.